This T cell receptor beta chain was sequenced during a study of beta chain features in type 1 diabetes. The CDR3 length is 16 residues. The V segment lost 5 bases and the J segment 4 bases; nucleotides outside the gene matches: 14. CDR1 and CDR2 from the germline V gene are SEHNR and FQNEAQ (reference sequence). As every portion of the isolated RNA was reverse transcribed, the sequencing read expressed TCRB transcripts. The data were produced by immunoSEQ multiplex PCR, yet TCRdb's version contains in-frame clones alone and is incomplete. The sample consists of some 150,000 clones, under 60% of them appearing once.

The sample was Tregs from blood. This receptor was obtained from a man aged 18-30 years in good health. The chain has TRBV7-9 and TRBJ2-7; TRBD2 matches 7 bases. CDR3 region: CASSRPGRGRPYEQYF. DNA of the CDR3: TGTGCCAGCAGCCGTCCCGGGCGGGGGAGACCTTACGAGCAGTACTTC.